Listed below are T cell receptor beta chains from one sample, sequenced in a study of shared clonotypes between healthy human individuals. TCRdb's table, derived via immunoSEQ multiplex PCR, lists solely in-frame clones and lacks some. This table has about half a million clones, approximately 81% appearing once. The sequenced sample consisted of PBMCs. The source of these receptors is a woman aged 40 to 49 in good health. Some clones in this sample may be carry-over from other donors' samples. Both conserved end residues are part of each CDR3. D genes are given only for firm matches. Only part of the rows carry a size: once, few, many, or a class if the clone is expanded.

v_call	j_call	clone_size	d_call	cdr3_aa	cdr3_nt
TRBV30	TRBJ1-5	once	NA	CAWSVRRNQPQHF	TGTGCCTGGAGTGTACGTAGGAATCAGCCCCAGCATTTT
TRBV7-9	TRBJ1-5	NA	NA	CASSDDRSNQPQHF	TGTGCCAGCAGCGATGACAGAAGCAATCAGCCCCAGCATTTT
TRBV30	TRBJ1-2	NA	NA	CAWSEDSFNYGYTF	TGTGCCTGGAGCGAGGACAGTTTTAACTATGGCTACACCTTC
TRBV7-9	TRBJ2-2	few	TRBD2	CASSLSGVGELFF	TGTGCCAGCAGCCTAAGCGGGGTCGGGGAGCTGTTTTTT
TRBV5-1	TRBJ2-1	NA	TRBD2	CASSSRTSGSGYNEQFF	TGCGCCAGCAGCTCTAGGACTAGCGGGAGTGGTTACAATGAGCAGTTCTTC
TRBV7-9	TRBJ2-1	medium-sized	NA	CASSLSQGRAVFF	TGTGCCAGCAGCTTATCCCAGGGACGGGCGGTGTTCTTC
TRBV6-4	TRBJ2-2	once	NA	CASTNDENTGELFF	TGTGCCAGCACGAACGACGAGAACACCGGGGAGCTGTTTTTT
TRBV27	TRBJ2-1	NA	TRBD2	CASSRGEGNEQFF	TGTGCCAGCAGTCGGGGGGAGGGAAATGAGCAGTTCTTC
TRBV27	TRBJ2-7	NA	NA	CASSFQGSYEQYF	TGTGCCAGCAGTTTTCAGGGGAGCTACGAGCAGTACTTC
TRBV6-1	TRBJ2-5	NA	TRBD1	CASSEKTGGRETQYF	TGTGCCAGCAGTGAAAAGACAGGGGGCAGGGAGACCCAGTACTTC
TRBV30	TRBJ1-4	NA	NA	CAWSPGEKLFF	TGTGCCTGGAGTCCAGGTGAAAAACTGTTTTTT
TRBV27	TRBJ2-7	NA	TRBD2	CASRKMTSGRAGTYEQYF	TGTGCCAGCAGAAAGATGACTAGCGGGAGGGCCGGTACCTACGAGCAGTACTTC
TRBV2	TRBJ2-1	few	NA	CASREWEGYNEQFF	TGTGCCAGCAGGGAATGGGAAGGCTACAATGAGCAGTTCTTC
TRBV7-8	TRBJ2-1	NA	NA	CASSLKGRGNNEQFF	TGTGCCAGCAGCTTAAAGGGTCGGGGAAACAATGAGCAGTTCTTC
TRBV4-1	TRBJ2-1	NA	NA	CASAKGRDEQFF	TGCGCCAGCGCAAAGGGAAGGGATGAGCAGTTCTTC
TRBV4-1	TRBJ2-3	NA	NA	CASSQEGASSSDTQYF	TGCGCCAGCAGCCAAGAAGGAGCTAGTTCAAGCGATACGCAGTATTTT
TRBV7-2	TRBJ2-1	NA	TRBD2	CASSKREGLVNEQFF	TGTGCCAGCAGTAAGCGGGAGGGCCTTGTGAATGAGCAGTTCTTC
TRBV11-3	TRBJ2-5	few	NA	CASSLGRGIGETQYF	TGTGCCAGCAGCTTAGGCCGAGGGATCGGGGAGACCCAGTACTTC
TRBV7-2	TRBJ1-1	NA	NA	CASSLAMSYTEAFF	TGTGCCAGCAGCTTAGCGATGAGCTACACTGAAGCTTTCTTT
TRBV5-1	TRBJ2-7	NA	TRBD2	CASSLAPSGPYYEQYF	TGCGCCAGCAGCTTGGCCCCTAGCGGACCGTACTACGAGCAGTACTTC
TRBV30	TRBJ2-1	NA	NA	CAWSPSTNRYNEQFF	TGTGCCTGGAGCCCCTCCACAAATAGATACAATGAGCAGTTCTTC
TRBV7-9	TRBJ1-5	once	NA	CASSPDGSNQPQHF	TGTGCCAGCAGCCCCGACGGTAGCAATCAGCCCCAGCATTTT
TRBV5-1	TRBJ1-4	NA	NA	CASSFFSVGLGEKLFF	TGCGCCAGCAGCTTTTTTTCCGTGGGCTTAGGTGAAAAACTGTTTTTT
TRBV28	TRBJ1-2	NA	NA	CASSRRTVNYGYTF	TGTGCCAGCAGTCGCCGGACAGTTAACTATGGCTACACCTTC
TRBV5-1	TRBJ1-1	NA	TRBD1	CASSLQGANTEAFF	TGCGCCAGCAGCTTACAGGGGGCGAACACTGAAGCTTTCTTT
TRBV7-3	TRBJ2-2	NA	NA	CASSFGRNTGELFF	TGTGCCAGCAGCTTTGGGCGGAACACCGGGGAGCTGTTTTTT
TRBV5-4	TRBJ2-5	many	TRBD2	CASSLLAGVETQYF	TGTGCCAGCAGCTTACTAGCGGGAGTGGAGACCCAGTACTTC
TRBV5-1	TRBJ1-5	once	TRBD1	CASSLAGQGADQPQHF	TGCGCCAGCAGCTTGGCGGGACAGGGGGCAGATCAGCCCCAGCATTTT
TRBV28	TRBJ2-3	NA	TRBD2	CASSPLAGGMDTQYF	TGTGCCAGCAGTCCCTTGGCGGGAGGGATGGATACGCAGTATTTT
TRBV27	TRBJ1-4	NA	NA	CASSFSRDEKLFF	TGTGCCAGCAGTTTTAGCAGGGATGAAAAACTGTTTTTT
TRBV28	TRBJ1-2	NA	NA	CASTRTGLEYGYTF	TGTGCCAGCACTCGGACGGGGCTCGAGTATGGCTACACCTTC
TRBV19	TRBJ2-2	once	TRBD2	CASSIATSGTGELFF	TGTGCCAGTAGTATCGCGACTAGCGGGACCGGGGAGCTGTTTTTT
TRBV9	TRBJ1-1	NA	NA	CASSQGENTEAFF	TGTGCCAGCAGCCAGGGAGAGAACACTGAAGCTTTCTTT
TRBV4-1	TRBJ2-3	NA	TRBD2	CASSQGPSGSPSTDTQYF	TGCGCCAGCAGCCAAGGACCTAGCGGAAGTCCTAGCACAGATACGCAGTATTTT
TRBV25-1	TRBJ1-2	few	NA	CASSAPDSSGYTF	TGTGCCAGCAGTGCCCCGGACAGTAGTGGCTACACCTTC
TRBV2	TRBJ1-1	NA	NA	CASSADHGTVNTEAFF	TGTGCCAGCAGCGCCGACCACGGGACTGTGAACACTGAAGCTTTCTTT
TRBV11-3	TRBJ2-3	NA	NA	CASSLVGLATDTQYF	TGTGCCAGCAGCTTAGTCGGTCTAGCGACCGATACGCAGTATTTT
TRBV11-2	TRBJ2-5	NA	TRBD1	CASSTWTGPRETQYF	TGTGCCAGCAGCACGTGGACAGGGCCTAGGGAGACCCAGTACTTC
TRBV5-6	TRBJ1-4	NA	NA	CASSLVAGLNEKLFF	TGTGCCAGCAGCTTGGTGGCAGGGTTGAATGAAAAACTGTTTTTT
TRBV20-1	TRBJ1-1	NA	NA	CLGQRNTEAFF	TGCCTCGGACAGAGAAACACTGAAGCTTTCTTT
TRBV10-2	TRBJ2-7	NA	NA	CASSEDRYEQYF	TGCGCCAGCAGCGAGGACCGATACGAGCAGTACTTC
TRBV7-9	TRBJ1-5	NA	TRBD1	CASSSLRQGLGQPQHF	TGTGCCAGCAGCTCCCTACGACAGGGTCTAGGGCAGCCCCAGCATTTT
TRBV7-9	TRBJ2-5	NA	NA	CASSLGSRYEETQYF	TGTGCCAGCAGCTTAGGCTCCCGGTACGAAGAGACCCAGTACTTC